The rows below give T cell receptor beta chains drawn from one sample of a study of CD8+ T cells in alopecia areata. Method: immunoSEQ multiplex PCR; TCRdb's copy keeps in-frame clones and lacks some. This table holds about 70,000 clones, approximately 43% found once. The sequences come from CD8+ T cells sorted from blood, collected at week 0. Receptors were obtained from a human donor with alopecia areata. CDR3s include the opening cysteine and the closing phenylalanine or tryptophan. A D gene is named only where the DNA matches it firmly. Clone size is given for some rows only: seen once, a few or many times, or a class if the clone is expanded.

TRBV6-1	-	TRBJ2-1	-	CATYGQNEQFF	TGTGCCACCTATGGACAGAATGAGCAGTTCTTC
TRBV27	-	TRBJ2-5	few	CASSYSWLETQYF	TGTGCCAGCAGTTACAGTTGGTTGGAGACCCAGTACTTC
TRBV29-1	TRBD1	TRBJ2-3	few	CSVEGRDRGLVTDTQYF	TGCAGCGTTGAAGGCCGGGACAGGGGGTTAGTCACAGATACGCAGTATTTT
TRBV6-1	-	TRBJ2-3	-	CATFTRAGTDTQYF	TGTGCCACCTTCACGAGGGCCGGCACAGATACGCAGTATTTT
TRBV19	-	TRBJ2-1	-	CASDKVPNFDEQFF	TGTGCCAGTGATAAGGTACCGAACTTTGATGAGCAGTTCTTC
TRBV19	-	TRBJ2-1	-	CASSFLLAGTTIDEQFF	TGTGCCAGTAGTTTCCTACTCGCCGGGACCACGATTGATGAGCAGTTCTTC
TRBV19	-	TRBJ2-5	-	CASKSGGETQYF	TGTGCCAGTAAGAGCGGAGGAGAGACCCAGTACTTC
TRBV29-1	-	TRBJ2-7	few	CSVDGGEANEQYF	TGCAGCGTTGACGGAGGGGAGGCCAACGAGCAGTACTTC
TRBV4-1	TRBD2	TRBJ2-1	-	CASSQRGLAGVGEQFF	TGCGCCAGCAGCCAAAGGGGACTAGCGGGAGTTGGTGAGCAGTTCTTC
TRBV2	-	TRBJ2-3	-	CASSGPGGQTTDTQYF	TGTGCCAGCAGTGGACCAGGCGGCCAGACTACAGATACGCAGTATTTT
TRBV9	-	TRBJ2-2	few	CASSGAGAKNTGELFF	TGTGCCAGCAGCGGAGCAGGGGCGAAGAACACCGGGGAGCTGTTTTTT